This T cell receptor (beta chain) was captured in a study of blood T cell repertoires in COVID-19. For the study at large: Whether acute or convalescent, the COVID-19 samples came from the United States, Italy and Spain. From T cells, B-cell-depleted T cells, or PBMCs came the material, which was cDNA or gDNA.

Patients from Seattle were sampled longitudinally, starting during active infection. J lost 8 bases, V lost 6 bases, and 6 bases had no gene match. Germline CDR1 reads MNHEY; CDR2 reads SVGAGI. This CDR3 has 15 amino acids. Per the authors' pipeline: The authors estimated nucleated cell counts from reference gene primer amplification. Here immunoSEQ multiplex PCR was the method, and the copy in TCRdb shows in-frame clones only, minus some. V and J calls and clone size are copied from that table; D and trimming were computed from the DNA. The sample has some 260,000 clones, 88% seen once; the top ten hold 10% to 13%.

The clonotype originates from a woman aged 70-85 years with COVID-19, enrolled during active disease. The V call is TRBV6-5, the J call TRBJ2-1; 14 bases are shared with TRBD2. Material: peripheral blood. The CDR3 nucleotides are TGTGCCAGCAGCCGAGGGACTAGCGGGAGTGATGAGCAGTTCTTC. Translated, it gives CASSRGTSGSDEQFF.